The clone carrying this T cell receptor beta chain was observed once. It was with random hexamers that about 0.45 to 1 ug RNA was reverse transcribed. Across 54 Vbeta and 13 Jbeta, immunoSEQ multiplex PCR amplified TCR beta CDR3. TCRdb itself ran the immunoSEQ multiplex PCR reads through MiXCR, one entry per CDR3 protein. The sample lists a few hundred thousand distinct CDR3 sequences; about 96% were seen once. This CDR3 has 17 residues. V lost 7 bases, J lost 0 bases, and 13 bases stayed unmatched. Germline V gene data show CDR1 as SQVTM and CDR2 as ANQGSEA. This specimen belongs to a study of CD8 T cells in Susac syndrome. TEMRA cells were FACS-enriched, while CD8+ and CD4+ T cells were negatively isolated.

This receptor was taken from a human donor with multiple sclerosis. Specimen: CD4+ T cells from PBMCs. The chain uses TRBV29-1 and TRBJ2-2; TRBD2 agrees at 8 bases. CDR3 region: CSAVEGTGGPNTGELFF. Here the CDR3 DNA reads TGCAGCGCAGTTGAGGGAACGGGGGGGCCGAACACCGGGGAGCTGTTTTTT.